This T cell receptor (beta chain) came from a study of T cell responses to AZD1222 COVID-19 vaccine. Overall study findings and caveats: Clonal diversity was possibly underestimated, and white British individuals and females predominated among donors. Of the AZD1222 recipients, only five to seven were seropositive at baseline. There were repertoire samples only from the period after the peak T cell response.

This CDR3 spans 17 amino acids. Germline V CDR1 and CDR2: LGHNA, YSLEER. The V and J ends lost 0 bases and 3 bases, in that order; junction bases with no gene match: 8. In regard to this clone: Its antigen is unknown.

Method: immunoSEQ multiplex PCR; TCRdb's copy keeps in-frame clones and lacks some. The sample records approximately 82,000 clones, 85% being singletons. The sequencing here drew on peripheral blood, taken on day 0 of AZD1222 vaccination. This TCR was recovered from an adult in good health. The rearrangement joins TRBV4-3 to TRBJ2-1; 7 bases are a match to TRBD2. The CDR3 nucleotides read TGCGCCAGCAGCCAAGAAGCCCTCCAGCGGGGCTACAATGAGCAGTTCTTC. Its protein is CASSQEALQRGYNEQFF.